This is a list of T cell receptor beta chains from one sample in a study of T cells in Graves' hyperthyroidism and ophthalmopathy. MiXCR, applied by TCRdb to the multiplex PCR reads, yields one record per CDR3 protein. The sample records approximately 590,000 distinct CDR3 sequences, 15% to 19% being singletons. Sequences were obtained from blood. These receptors all stem from a woman between 25 and 40 years old with Graves' hyperthyroidism. The CDR3 runs from the conserved cysteine through the conserved F or W. D genes are given only for firm matches. Clone size is given for some rows only: seen once, a few or many times, or a class if the clone is expanded.

D gene	V gene	clone size	J gene	CDR3 protein	CDR3 DNA
-	TRBV10-2	-	TRBJ2-3	CASSDAGSTDTQYF	TGCGCCAGCAGTGACGCAGGGTCCACAGATACGCAGTATTTT
TRBD1	TRBV29-1	few	TRBJ2-7	CSVEDPTGGSYEQYF	TGCAGCGTTGAAGATCCGACAGGGGGCTCCTACGAGCAGTACTTC
-	TRBV20-1	-	TRBJ1-3	CSARGGVSISGNTIYF	TGCAGTGCTAGAGGGGGGGTATCAATTTCTGGAAACACCATATATTTT
-	TRBV6-6	-	TRBJ1-6	CASSYATVYNSPLHF	TGTGCCAGCAGTTACGCGACAGTCTATAATTCACCCCTCCACTTT
-	TRBV28	many	TRBJ2-1	CASSPQRGNEQFF	TGTGCCAGCAGTCCCCAGAGGGGCAATGAGCAGTTCTTC
TRBD2	TRBV6-2/TRBV6-3	many	TRBJ2-1	CASSSHPGGFNEQFF	TGTGCCAGCAGTTCACACCCGGGAGGGTTCAATGAGCAGTTCTTC
TRBD1	TRBV9	-	TRBJ2-1	CASSGQGLNEQFF	TGTGCCAGCAGCGGACAGGGGTTGAATGAGCAGTTCTTC
TRBD1	TRBV11-3	many	TRBJ1-2	CASSLSFGQGDYGYTF	TGTGCCAGCAGCTTATCGTTCGGACAGGGTGACTATGGCTACACCTTC
TRBD1	TRBV20-1	many	TRBJ1-5	CSASGDREQPQHF	TGCAGTGCTAGCGGGGACAGGGAACAGCCCCAGCATTTT
TRBD2	TRBV5-1	many	TRBJ2-1	CASSLLAGGTYNEQFF	TGCGCCAGCAGCTTGTTAGCGGGAGGGACCTACAATGAGCAGTTCTTC
-	TRBV15	-	TRBJ2-7	CATSRIRAGIYEQYF	TGTGCCACCAGCAGAATTCGCGCGGGGATATACGAGCAGTACTTC
-	TRBV2	few	TRBJ1-3	CASIAGTNGNTIYF	TGTGCCAGCATTGCGGGGACGAACGGAAACACCATATATTTT